This T cell receptor beta chain was found in a study of glioma-infiltrating T cells after dendritic cell vaccination. About the research overall: Dendritic cell vaccination trial patients had either newly diagnosed or recurrent glioblastoma.

Amplification used 60 V beta primers and 13 J beta primers. Assay: immunoSEQ multiplex PCR; the TCRdb copy retains only in-frame clones and omits some. The sample shows just over 95,000 clones, over 60% of them seen only once. V lost 4 bases, J lost 1 base, and 12 bases lay in between. This CDR3 spans 15 amino acids. Germline V CDR1 and CDR2: LGHNA, YNFKEQ. This clone was recorded only once. The sequence was collected from a human donor with glioblastoma. Sequenced here: blood, sampled before dendritic cell vaccination. The gene calls are TRBV4-2 and TRBJ2-3; D is uncertain. Here the CDR3 DNA reads TGTGCCAGCAGCCTAGAAGGTACAGGCACAGATACGCAGTATTTT. It is translated as CASSLEGTGTDTQYF.